This T cell receptor beta chain was retrieved from a study of T cell repertoires in aging, cancer and after chemotherapy (dated by TCRdb to the late 2010s). In terms of the full investigation: The donors fell into six age groups ranging from 30 or younger to 70 or older, and each group had at least three individuals. In the hematological group, the paired samples taken before and after chemotherapy came from chronic lymphocytic leukemia patients who were treated with regimens based on fludarabine or bendamustine. In total, the full dataset held about 9 million TCR reads. To examine immunoaging and T cell reconstitution after chemotherapy, the study profiled TCR beta repertoires in peripheral blood from healthy donors and cancer patients. Alongside 95 healthy donors serving as a reference group, the cohort included some 220 cancer patients, of whom some 91 had hematological cancers and about 130 had solid cancers. Study-wide findings and limitations: Declining TCR diversity with age in healthy donors was mainly explained by loss of richness; in cancer patients, loss of evenness also contributed. Lymphoid organ infiltration was present in the hematological cancer patients, and this infiltration may itself impair thymic emigration or the expansion of peripheral T cells. An increase in median generation probability over the chemotherapy interval was observed in both cancer cohorts, suggesting that the repertoire was reconstituted through rebound thymic output. Compared with age-matched healthy donors, untreated patients with either hematological or solid cancers had significantly lower TCR diversity in the blood along with higher clonality. According to the authors, the repertoire data do not allow conclusions to be drawn about immunological memory after chemotherapy.

Multiplex touch-down PCR with a mixed TRB-A/B primer pool was used to amplify rearranged TRB sequences covering the V, D and J segments. Illumina adapters and sample indices were attached to the amplicons through two consecutive PCR reactions run with Phusion HS II polymerase. The amplicons were purified from gel with the NucleoSpin Gel and PCR Clean-up kit and then assessed with Qubit and an Agilent 2100 Bioanalyzer. Sequencing of the libraries was done on an Illumina MiSeq with paired-end, single-indexed 600-cycle runs. Per the source publication's procedure: MiXCR versions 2.12 and 3.0.5 were used to process the TRB sequences. A clone was defined as each unique CDR3 nucleotide sequence, and only productive sequences supported by at least two reads were kept. The repertoire metrics were Shannon diversity, evenness, clonality (calculated as one minus evenness), and diversity profiles parameterized by alpha from 0 to 5. The IGoR algorithm was used to calculate generation probabilities of clones in the paired pre- and post-chemotherapy samples. The public reads were run again by TCRdb, first through fastp at Q25 and then through MiXCR, and only productive beta chains were kept. Duplicate CDR3 protein sequences are folded into a single record with the most common DNA and genes. The V and J calls shown here were made by TCRdb, not taken from the authors' results. This sample comprises 4,000 to 5,500 distinct CDR3 sequences, about 30% of them detected only once. 14% of the sample is taken by the ten largest.

The CDR3 sequence holds 14 residues, the cysteine and phenylalanine included. Solely the CDR3 DNA is kept, with 42 bases framed from the first base. CDR1 and CDR2, per the germline V gene (reference sequence), are DFQATT and SNEGSKA. V was cut back by 4 bases and J by 3 bases, leaving a gap of 15 bases between them. On this clonotype itself: Its antigen target is currently unknown. No clone much larger than this one lies a single base away; base qualities are absent.

Instead of sorted cells or RNA, genomic DNA extracted from peripheral blood served as the source for amplifying TCR beta rearrangements. What was sequenced was blood. The chain is encoded by TRBV20-1 joined to TRBJ1-1, and the D gene may be TRBD1, 5 bases matching. The TCR originated in a human donor with a blood cancer. The sequenced DNA: TGCAGTGCTACTCGGTCGGGGGTGTACACTGAAGCTTTCTTT. Its product reads: CSATRSGVYTEAFF.